This T cell receptor (beta chain) was observed in a study of OX40 agonist ivuxolimab in advanced cancers. TCRdb's copy holds only in-frame clones and misses some; the assay was immunoSEQ multiplex PCR. Of approximately 12,000 clones in the sample, approximately 70% are singletons; the top ten hold approximately 12%. Germline V lookup: CDR1 MGHRA, CDR2 YSYEKL. The CDR3 contains 16 residues. V lost 0 bases to trimming and J lost 2 bases; unmatched junction nucleotides: 6. The chain is built from TRBV4-1 and TRBJ2-7; the match to TRBD1 covers 8 bases. Sequencing was performed on CD4+ or CD8+ T cells sorted from blood, taken in a trial of the OX40 agonist ivuxolimab. This TCR came from an adult with an advanced solid tumor such as melanoma, head and neck, liver or kidney cancer. As DNA, the CDR3 is TGCGCCAGCAGCCAAGACGGACAGGGTTTTACCTACGAGCAGTACTTC. Translation: CASSQDGQGFTYEQYF.